Listed below are T cell receptor beta chains from one sample, sequenced in a study of blood T cell repertoires in COVID-19. Assay used: immunoSEQ multiplex PCR; TCRdb lists only in-frame clones, some missing. Among some 200,000 clones, 84% were seen once, and the ten largest hold approximately 8%. The sequenced sample was peripheral blood. All receptors come from a woman at least 80 years old with COVID-19, enrolled during active disease. Both conserved end residues are part of each CDR3. The size entry is marked missing in some rows and otherwise reads once, few, many or a size class.

TRBV5-1	.	CASSLGTQPYGYTF
TRBV19	few	CATRAPGTANYGYTF
TRBV18	.	CASSPTGTGDQPQHF
TRBV5-6	.	CASSWGVEAFF
TRBV18	.	CASSPPLTSGGPQYF
TRBV5-1	.	CASSLVAGGNYGYTF
TRBV15	.	CATGLLQETQYF
TRBV29-1	.	CSVGFGLDRPGYF
TRBV5-1	.	CASGRDRVSTDTQYF
TRBV5-1	.	CASSVVVAGEQYF
TRBV2	.	CASSEGGGRPIF
TRBV18	once	CASSTLDSYNEQFF
TRBV12-5	.	CASGPGGGQTEAFF
TRBV15	.	CATSAGQHNEQFF
TRBV18	.	CASSPIRVGTDTQYF
TRBV9	.	CASSVGGQGSGEQFF
TRBV6-5	once	CASRAEGGRRDTIYF
TRBV5-1	.	CASSLGGRQGAYEQYF
TRBV14	.	CASSQWGQVNTEAFF
TRBV28	.	CASTWTGNQPQHF
TRBV20-1	.	CSARSAGKLFF
TRBV9	.	CASSVGGRSTDTQYF
TRBV7-2	.	CASSLVTSGGSIQYF
TRBV7-6	few	CASSLQYAGGYNEQFF
TRBV25-1	.	CASSATGMMNTEAFF
TRBV7-9	.	CASSLSTGELFF
TRBV19	.	CASSIGGEGEKLFF
TRBV6-6	.	CASRKADGNTEAFF
TRBV4-1	few	CASSQMGGREGTQYF
TRBV18	.	CASSPPGSGGAHEQFF
TRBV14	.	CASSQDPRNSYEQYF
TRBV14	.	CASSQGRDRETAGYGYTF
TRBV9	few	CASSEGTSDSYEQYF
TRBV6-5	.	CAARGGNYGYTF
TRBV19	once	CASNLGGHSYNEQFF
TRBV28	.	CASNNHPRDEQYF
TRBV5-1	once	CASSLMGADEKLFF
TRBV2	.	CASKQSPNSPLHF
TRBV7-2	once	CASSLVGARTGELFF
TRBV4-2	.	CASSQGEYNEQFF